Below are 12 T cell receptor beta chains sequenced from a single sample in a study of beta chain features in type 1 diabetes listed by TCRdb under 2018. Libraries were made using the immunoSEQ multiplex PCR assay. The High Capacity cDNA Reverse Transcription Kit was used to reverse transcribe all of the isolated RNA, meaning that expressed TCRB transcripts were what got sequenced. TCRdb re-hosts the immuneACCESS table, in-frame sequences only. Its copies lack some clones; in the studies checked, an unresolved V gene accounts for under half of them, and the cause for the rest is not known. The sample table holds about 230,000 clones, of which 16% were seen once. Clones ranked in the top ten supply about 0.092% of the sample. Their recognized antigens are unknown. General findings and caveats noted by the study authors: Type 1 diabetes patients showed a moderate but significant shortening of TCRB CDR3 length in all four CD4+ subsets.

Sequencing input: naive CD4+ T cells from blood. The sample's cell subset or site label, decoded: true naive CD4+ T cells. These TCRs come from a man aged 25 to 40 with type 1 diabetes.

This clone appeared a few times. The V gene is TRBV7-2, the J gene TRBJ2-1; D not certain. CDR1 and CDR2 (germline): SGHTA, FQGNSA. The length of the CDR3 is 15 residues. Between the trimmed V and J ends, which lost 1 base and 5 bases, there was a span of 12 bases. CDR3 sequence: CASSLESRRNNEQFF. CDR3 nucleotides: TGTGCCAGCAGCTTAGAGAGCAGGAGAAACAATGAGCAGTTCTTC.

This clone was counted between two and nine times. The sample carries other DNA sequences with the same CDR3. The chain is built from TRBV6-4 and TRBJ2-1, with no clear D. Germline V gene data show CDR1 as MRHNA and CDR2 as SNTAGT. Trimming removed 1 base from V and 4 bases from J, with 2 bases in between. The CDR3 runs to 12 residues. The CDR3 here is CASSDLYNEQFF. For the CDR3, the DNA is TGTGCCAGCAGTGACTTGTACAATGAGCAGTTCTTC.

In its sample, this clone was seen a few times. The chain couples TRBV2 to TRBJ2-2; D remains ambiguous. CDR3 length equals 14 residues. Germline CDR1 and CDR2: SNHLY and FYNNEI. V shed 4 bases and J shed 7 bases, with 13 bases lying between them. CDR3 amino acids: CASSAWQPGGELFF. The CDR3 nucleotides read TGTGCCAGCAGTGCATGGCAGCCCGGCGGGGAGCTGTTTTTT.

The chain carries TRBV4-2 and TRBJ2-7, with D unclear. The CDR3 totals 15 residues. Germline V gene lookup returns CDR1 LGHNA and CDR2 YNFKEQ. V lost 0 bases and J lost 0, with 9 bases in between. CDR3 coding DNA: TGTGCCAGCAGCCAAGATTGGCCTAGCTCCTACGAGCAGTACTTC. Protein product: CASSQDWPSSYEQYF.

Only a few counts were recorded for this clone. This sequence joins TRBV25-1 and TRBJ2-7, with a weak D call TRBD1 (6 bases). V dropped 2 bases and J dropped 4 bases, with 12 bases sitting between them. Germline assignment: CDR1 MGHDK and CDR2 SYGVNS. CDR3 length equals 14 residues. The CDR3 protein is CASSEQGTVYEQYF. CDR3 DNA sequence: TGTGCCAGCAGTGAACAGGGGACCGTTTACGAGCAGTACTTC.

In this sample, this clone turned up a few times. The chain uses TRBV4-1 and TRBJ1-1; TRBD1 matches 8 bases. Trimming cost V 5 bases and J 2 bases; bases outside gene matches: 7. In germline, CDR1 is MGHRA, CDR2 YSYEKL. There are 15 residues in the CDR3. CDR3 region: CASSTGQGVNTEAFF. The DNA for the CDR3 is TGCGCCAGCAGCACCGGACAGGGCGTTAACACTGAAGCTTTCTTT.

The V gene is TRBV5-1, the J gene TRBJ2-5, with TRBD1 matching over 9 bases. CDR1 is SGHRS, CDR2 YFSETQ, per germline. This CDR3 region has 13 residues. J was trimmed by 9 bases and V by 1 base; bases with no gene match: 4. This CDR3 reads CASSLTGGEAQYF. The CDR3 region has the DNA TGCGCCAGCAGCTTGACAGGGGGCGAGGCCCAGTACTTC.

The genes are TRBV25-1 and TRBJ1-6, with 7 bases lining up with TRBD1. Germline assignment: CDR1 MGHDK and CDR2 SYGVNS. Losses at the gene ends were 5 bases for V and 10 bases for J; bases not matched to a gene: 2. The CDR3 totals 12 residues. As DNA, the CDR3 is TGTGCCAGCAGTTTACAGGGGTCACCCCTCCACTTT. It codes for CASSLQGSPLHF.

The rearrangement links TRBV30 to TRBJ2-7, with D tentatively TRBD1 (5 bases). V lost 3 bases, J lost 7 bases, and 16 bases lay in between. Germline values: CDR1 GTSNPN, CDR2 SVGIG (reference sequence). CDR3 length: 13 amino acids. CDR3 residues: CAWSPRGDGEQYF. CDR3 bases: TGTGCCTGGAGCCCTAGGGGTGACGGAGAGCAGTACTTC.

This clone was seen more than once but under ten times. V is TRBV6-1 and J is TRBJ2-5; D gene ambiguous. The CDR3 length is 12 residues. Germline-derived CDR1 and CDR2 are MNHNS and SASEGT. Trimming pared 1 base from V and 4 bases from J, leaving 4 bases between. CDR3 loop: CASSEVSETQYF. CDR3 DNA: TGTGCCAGCAGTGAAGTCTCAGAGACCCAGTACTTC.

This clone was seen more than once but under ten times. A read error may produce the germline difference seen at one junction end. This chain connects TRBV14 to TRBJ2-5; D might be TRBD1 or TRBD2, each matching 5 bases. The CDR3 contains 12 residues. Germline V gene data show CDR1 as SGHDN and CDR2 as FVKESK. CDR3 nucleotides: TGTGCCAGCAGCCAAAAGACCGGGACGACCAACTTC. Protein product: CASSQKTGTTNF.

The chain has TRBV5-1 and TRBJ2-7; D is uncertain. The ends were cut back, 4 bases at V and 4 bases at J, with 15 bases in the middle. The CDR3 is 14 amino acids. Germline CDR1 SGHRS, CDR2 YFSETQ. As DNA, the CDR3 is TGCGCCAGCAGCCAATGGTCCGGCCAGTACGAGCAGTACTTC. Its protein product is CASSQWSGQYEQYF. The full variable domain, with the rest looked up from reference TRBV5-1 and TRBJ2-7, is KAGVTQTPRYLIKTRGQQVTLSCSPISGHRSVSWYQQTPGQGLQFLFEYFSETQRNKGNFPGRFSGRQFSNSRSEMNVSTLELGDSALYLCASSQWSGQYEQYFGPGTRLTVT.